This T cell receptor beta chain was captured by sequencing in a study of shared clonotypes between healthy human individuals. Whole-study findings and limits: An effect of sequencing depth on clonotype sharing among donors was expected. Shared clonotypes across all four donors exceeded non-shared ones in generation probability.

CDR1 and CDR2 from the germline V gene are SGHNT and YYREEE (reference sequence). V lost 1 base and J lost 4; bases outside the gene matches: 7. The CDR3 has 16 residues. Note on this clone: The target antigen is unknown.

The material for each subset, its genomic DNA, was split evenly across several immunoSEQ plates. Sequencing used immunoSEQ multiplex PCR; TCRdb keeps in-frame clones, though not all of them. This sample yields millions of clones, of which around 90% are seen a single time; around 0.14% belongs to the top ten. There were no recent acute infections or vaccinations among the donors, who were healthy HIV-negative adults. This sequence originates from a young man in good health. The J gene is TRBJ2-3, the V gene TRBV5-4; TRBD2 matches at 9 bases. Source material: naive CD4+ T cells sorted from blood. Subset denoted: CD45RA+ positively selected. This CDR3 is CASSLLAGRRADTQYF. In DNA, the CDR3 is TGTGCCAGCAGCTTGCTAGCGGGGCGACGGGCAGATACGCAGTATTTT.